Presented here are 30 T cell receptor beta chains from one specimen sequenced in a study of Tregs in tolerant kidney transplant recipients. The nonmyeloablative bone marrow transplants came from related graft donors, with transient mixed chimerism. Generated by immunoSEQ multiplex PCR, the TCRdb table keeps only in-frame clones and is missing some. The data contain roughly 54,000 clones, approximately 90% of them seen just once; the ten biggest clones take up roughly 16%. The input for sequencing was CD8+ T cells from blood (PBMCs), taken 12 months after the transplant. These receptors all stem from a human patient who received a combined kidney and bone marrow transplant. The graft donor may have given rise to some T cells.

This clone was observed a handful of times. J is TRBJ2-1 and V is TRBV5-1; D uncertain. V lost 0 bases and J 8 bases, leaving 12 bases between the germline ends. Per germline, CDR1 SGHRS and CDR2 YFSETQ. This CDR3 region has 14 residues. CDR3 sequence (DNA): TGCGCCAGCAGCTTGGAGTTGATCCAGGATGAGCAGTTCTTC. Translation: CASSLELIQDEQFF.

V usage is TRBV19 and J usage is TRBJ1-5; D may be TRBD1 (5 bases). The ends were cut back, 5 bases at V and 4 bases at J, with 15 bases in the middle. Germline CDR1 and CDR2: LNHDA and SQIVND (reference sequence). This CDR3 has 15 amino acids. CDR3 nucleotides: TGTGCCAGTAGTCATGGGGCAGGGCAGAATCAGCCCCAGCATTTT. Residues: CASSHGAGQNQPQHF.

CDR3: CASSLGASGSTDTQYF. Here the CDR3 DNA reads TGTGCCAGCAGTTTAGGGGCTAGCGGTAGCACAGATACGCAGTATTTT. This chain connects TRBV27 to TRBJ2-3, with 7 bases lining up with TRBD2. CDR1 and CDR2 (germline): MNHEY, SMNVEV (reference sequence). The CDR3 has 16 amino acids. With 2 bases clipped from V and 0 bases from J, the junction kept 5 bases outside the gene matches.

The genes are TRBV29-1 and TRBJ2-6; unclear D gene. This CDR3 contains 13 residues. Germline V gene lookup returns CDR1 SQVTM and CDR2 ANQGSEA. V shed 7 bases and J shed 2 bases, with 9 bases lying between them. The CDR3 coding sequence is TGCAGCGCTGCCCCAGCTGGGGCCAACGTCCTGACTTTC. This encodes CSAAPAGANVLTF.

CDR3 protein: CASSDRRTSGSTGELFF. The CDR3 nucleotides are TGTGCCAGCAGCGACCGCCGGACTAGCGGGAGTACCGGGGAGCTGTTTTTT. The chain joins TRBV9 to TRBJ2-2; 13 nucleotides match TRBD2. This CDR3 has 17 amino acids. CDR1 and CDR2 from the germline V gene are SGDLS and YYNGEE. V gave up 3 bases and J gave up 5 bases; unmatched junction bases: 7.

The chain couples TRBV7-9 to TRBJ2-7; 11 bases fit TRBD2. Trimming took 1 base from V and 0 from J; bases not matched to a gene: 8. Germline CDR1 and CDR2: SEHNR and FQNEAQ (reference sequence). The CDR3 runs to 18 residues. CDR3 loop: CASSLVTLTSGASYEQYF. The CDR3 DNA reads TGTGCCAGCAGCTTAGTAACCCTGACTAGCGGGGCCTCCTACGAGCAGTACTTC.

This clone was observed once. The rearrangement joins TRBV4-1 to TRBJ2-1; D is perhaps TRBD1 (6 bases). Trimming stripped 0 bases from V and 5 bases from J, with 8 bases between. This CDR3 comprises 14 residues. Germline V gives CDR1 MGHRA, CDR2 YSYEKL. CDR3 bases: TGCGCCAGCAGCCAAGACTACAGGGACAATGAGCAGTTCTTC. Protein: CASSQDYRDNEQFF.

The gene calls are TRBV2 and TRBJ1-1; 8 bases line up with TRBD1. V gave up 8 bases and J gave up 0 bases; unmatched junction bases: 8. Germline CDR1 SNHLY, CDR2 FYNNEI. CDR3 length equals 15 residues. The CDR3 loop reads CASGETGAMNTEAFF. DNA for the CDR3: TGTGCCAGCGGAGAGACAGGGGCCATGAACACTGAAGCTTTCTTT.

V usage is TRBV9 and J usage is TRBJ1-1; 7 bases match TRBD1. The CDR3 spans 13 residues. After removal of 3 bases from V and 5 bases from J, the junction contained 4 bases not matched to a gene. The germline V gene has CDR1 SGDLS and CDR2 YYNGEE. CDR3 sequence reads: CASSEGAQTEAFF. The DNA for the CDR3 is TGTGCCAGCAGCGAGGGGGCACAAACTGAAGCTTTCTTT. Variable domain in full (rest from reference TRBV9 and TRBJ1-1): DSGVTQTPKHLITATGQRVTLRCSPRSGDLSVYWYQQSLDQGLQFLIQYYNGEERAKGNILERFSAQQFPDLHSELNLSSLELGDSALYFCASSEGAQTEAFFGQGTRLTVV.

This chain uses TRBV7-9 with TRBJ2-7; TRBD2 agrees at 11 bases. Looked up from germline, CDR1 is SEHNR and CDR2 is FQNEAQ (reference sequence). Trimming cost V 5 bases and J 7 bases; bases outside gene matches: 10. CDR3 length equals 15 residues. The DNA for the CDR3 is TGTGCCAGCAGCCCCACTAGCGGGAGTATGGGAGAGCAGTACTTC. It specifies CASSPTSGSMGEQYF.

The CDR3 nucleotides are TGTGCCAGCAGCAAACCGGCAGGGGGACGTGGTCCCTATGGCTACACCTTC. Translated, it gives CASSKPAGGRGPYGYTF. This chain links TRBV21-1 with TRBJ1-2; the table's D call of TRBD1 was not tested on the DNA. TRBV21-1 is a recognized pseudogene. The CDR3 extends over 17 amino acids.

V gene TRBV10-3 combines with J gene TRBJ2-7; 10 nucleotides agree with TRBD1. V lost 3 bases and J lost 1; bases outside the gene matches: 3. The CDR3 is 15 amino acids. CDR1 ENHRY and CDR2 SYGVKD come from the germline V gene. CDR3 bases: TGTGCCATCAGTGACCCGGGACAGGGGTCCTACGAGCAGTACTTC. Protein: CAISDPGQGSYEQYF.

The chain uses TRBV5-6 and TRBJ2-7; 7 bases match TRBD2. V lost 4 bases, J lost 1 base, and 8 bases stayed unmatched. Germline CDR1 is SGHDT and CDR2 is YYEEEE. This CDR3 comprises 15 residues. The DNA of the CDR3 is TGTGCCAGCAGCCCTCTGCGGGAGAGGTCCTACGAGCAGTACTTC. Its translation is CASSPLRERSYEQYF.

V is TRBV19 and J is TRBJ1-2; TRBD1 matches at 8 bases. The CDR3 length is 14 residues. Germline CDR1 is LNHDA and CDR2 is SQIVND (reference sequence). V gave up 4 bases and J gave up 6 bases; unmatched junction bases: 7. CDR3 protein: CASSTLTGVHGYTF. Written as DNA, the CDR3 is TGTGCCAGTAGTACCCTGACAGGGGTGCATGGCTACACCTTC.

The J gene is TRBJ2-5, the V gene TRBV9, with a weak D call TRBD2 (8 bases). CDR1 is SGDLS and CDR2 is YYNGEE in the germline V gene. The germline V and J ends were trimmed by 0 bases and 11 bases, with 20 bases remaining between them. This CDR3 spans 15 amino acids. CDR3 in DNA: TGTGCCAGCAGCGTAGGGGCTAGCGGGCAGGGGGAGCAGTACTTC. Translating it yields CASSVGASGQGEQYF. The whole variable domain, filled in from reference TRBV9 and TRBJ2-5, reads DSGVTQTPKHLITATGQRVTLRCSPRSGDLSVYWYQQSLDQGLQFLIQYYNGEERAKGNILERFSAQQFPDLHSELNLSSLELGDSALYFCASSVGASGQGEQYFGPGTRLLVL.

This clone is a singleton in its sample. The chain couples TRBV19 to TRBJ2-3, with 7 bases aligning to TRBD1. Trimming took 6 bases from V and 6 from J; bases not matched to a gene: 12. This CDR3 contains 15 residues. Germline V gene lookup returns CDR1 LNHDA and CDR2 SQIVND (reference sequence). The CDR3 sequence: CASSPRQGRWDTQYF. In nucleotides, the CDR3 is TGTGCCAGTAGCCCCCGACAGGGTAGGTGGGATACGCAGTATTTT.

V and J are TRBV7-3 and TRBJ2-2, with D perhaps matching TRBD2 (6 bases). Germline CDR1 reads SGHTA; CDR2 reads FQGTGA. The CDR3 loop spans 15 amino acids. Deletions cut 1 base from V and 6 bases from J, with 12 bases between. CDR3 coding DNA: TGTGCCAGCAGCTTAAAAGGCGGGATGGCCGGGGAGCTGTTTTTT. Translation gives CASSLKGGMAGELFF. Based on the CDR3 plus reference TRBV7-3 and TRBJ2-2, the full variable domain is GAGVSQTPSNKVTEKGKYVELRCDPISGHTALYWYRQSLGQGPEFLIYFQGTGAADDSGLPNDRFFAVRPEGSVSTLKIQRTERGDSAVYLCASSLKGGMAGELFFGEGSRLTVL.

This rearrangement joins TRBV28 to TRBJ2-4; 11 bases map to TRBD2. There are 17 residues in the CDR3. The junction had 7 bases not matched to a gene; V was cut back by 6 bases and J by 0 bases. The germline gives CDR1 MDHEN, CDR2 SYDVKM. The CDR3 reads CASSPGLAELAKNIQYF. DNA of the CDR3: TGTGCCAGCAGCCCGGGACTAGCGGAGCTAGCCAAAAACATTCAGTACTTC.

The rearrangement uses TRBV9 and TRBJ2-2; the match to TRBD1 covers 9 bases. V gave up 0 bases and J gave up 7 bases; unmatched junction bases: 10. The length of the CDR3 is 17 residues. CDR1 SGDLS and CDR2 YYNGEE come from the germline V gene. The CDR3 nucleotides are TGTGCCAGCAGCGTAGCCATAACAGGGGGCGCGAGCGGGGAGCTGTTTTTT. Protein: CASSVAITGGASGELFF. Drawing the rest from reference TRBV9 and TRBJ2-2, the complete variable domain is DSGVTQTPKHLITATGQRVTLRCSPRSGDLSVYWYQQSLDQGLQFLIQYYNGEERAKGNILERFSAQQFPDLHSELNLSSLELGDSALYFCASSVAITGGASGELFFGEGSRLTVL.

This clone rates as large. The V call is TRBV7-2, the J call TRBJ1-2, with D possibly matching TRBD1 (5 bases). This CDR3 is built from 17 residues. Trimming took 7 bases from V and 2 from J, leaving 23 bases between them. The germline gives CDR1 SGHTA, CDR2 FQGNSA. The CDR3 sequence: CASIILGGQDGNYGYTF. CDR3 DNA sequence: TGTGCCAGCATCATTCTCGGGGGTCAAGACGGGAACTATGGCTACACCTTC.

This chain connects TRBV7-2 to TRBJ2-7; D remains ambiguous. CDR1 is SGHTA, CDR2 FQGNSA, per germline. Trimming shortened V by 5 bases and J by 0 bases, and 11 bases separated the two germline ends. The CDR3 spans 14 residues. The DNA of the CDR3 is TGTGCCAGCAGCCACTTCTCAAGCTCCTACGAGCAGTACTTC. This codes for CASSHFSSSYEQYF.

The chain couples TRBV30 to TRBJ1-5, with D unclear. Germline V CDR1 and CDR2: GTSNPN, SVGIG (reference sequence). V shed 0 bases and J shed 6 bases, with 9 bases lying between them. The CDR3 runs to 13 residues. CDR3 bases: TGTGCCTGGAGTGTGGGAGGGCGTCAGCCCCAGCATTTT. Protein sequence: CAWSVGGRQPQHF. The full variable domain, in which reference TRBV30 and TRBJ1-5 provide the parts outside the CDR3, is SQTIHQWPATLVQPVGSPLSLECTVEGTSNPNLYWYRQAAGRGLQLLFYSVGIGQISSEVPQNLSASRPQDRQFILSSKKLLLSDSGFYLCAWSVGGRQPQHFGDGTRLSIL.

This chain links TRBV13 with TRBJ1-2; tentative D call: TRBD1 (5 bases). There are 14 residues in the CDR3. V was clipped by 0 bases and J by 5 bases, with 10 bases between them. Germline loops: CDR1 PRHDT, CDR2 FYEKMQ (reference sequence). This CDR3 reads CASSLGTGLYGYTF. DNA for the CDR3: TGTGCCAGCAGCTTAGGCACGGGACTGTATGGCTACACCTTC.

The V and J genes are TRBV9 and TRBJ1-3; no clear D. The germline V and J ends were trimmed by 5 bases and 4 bases, with 10 bases remaining between them. The CDR3 is 13 residues long. Germline assignment: CDR1 SGDLS and CDR2 YYNGEE. CDR3 coding DNA: TGTGCCAGCAGGCGGACTGGAGGAAACACCATATATTTT. Translating gives CASRRTGGNTIYF.

The sample holds one count of this clone. The chain combines TRBV19 with TRBJ1-1; the D is unclear. Deletions cut 5 bases from V and 5 bases from J, with 15 bases between. The CDR3 has 14 amino acids. CDR1 and CDR2 from the germline V gene are LNHDA and SQIVND (reference sequence). CDR3 bases: TGTGCCAGTAGTCCCCGGGGAGGGTGGACTGAAGCTTTCTTT. This translates into CASSPRGGWTEAFF.

This clone has just one count. The chain has TRBV7-3 and TRBJ2-3, with 8 bases lining up with TRBD2. In germline, CDR1 is SGHTA, CDR2 FQGTGA. This CDR3 region has 12 residues. V shed 4 bases and J 6 bases; nucleotides not matched to a gene: 0. CDR3 DNA sequence: TGTGCCAGCAGCTCGGGGGGGGATACGCAGTATTTT. Translated: CASSSGGDTQYF.

This chain joins TRBV5-4 and TRBJ1-6; D is undetermined. CDR1 SGHNT and CDR2 YYREEE come from the germline V gene (reference sequence). The CDR3 sequence is 14 residues long. Trimming took 2 bases from V and 6 from J, leaving 9 bases between them. This CDR3 is CASSLTDLNSPLHF. As DNA, the CDR3 is TGTGCCAGCAGCTTAACAGACCTTAATTCACCCCTCCACTTT.

V and J are TRBV11-2 and TRBJ2-7; TRBD2 matches at 7 bases. Germline values: CDR1 SGHAT, CDR2 FQNNGV. Unmatched junction bases numbered 6, after V lost 1 base and J lost 3 bases. CDR3 size: 15 residues. Written as DNA, the CDR3 is TGTGCCAGCAGCTTAGTTCGCGGGAGAAACTACGAGCAGTACTTC. Its protein product is CASSLVRGRNYEQYF.

This clone occurred once. The genes are TRBV7-8 and TRBJ2-7; D remains ambiguous. Germline CDR1 SGHVS, CDR2 FQNEAQ. This CDR3 has 14 residues. The V end was cut by 0 bases, the J end by 2 bases, with 8 bases between. CDR3: CASSLARGAYEQYF. CDR3 DNA: TGTGCCAGCAGCTTAGCGCGTGGAGCCTACGAGCAGTACTTC.

V gene TRBV14 combines with J gene TRBJ1-2; 7 bases line up with TRBD1. The V segment lost 4 bases and the J segment 4 bases; nucleotides outside the gene matches: 6. The CDR3 is 14 residues long. Looked up from germline, CDR1 is SGHDN and CDR2 is FVKESK. CDR3 coding DNA: TGTGCCAGCAGCCCCCCGGGACAGTTCTATGGCTACACCTTC. This codes for CASSPPGQFYGYTF. Looking up the rest from reference TRBV14 and TRBJ1-2 gives the full variable domain: EAGVTQFPSHSVIEKGQTVTLRCDPISGHDNLYWYRRVMGKEIKFLLHFVKESKQDESGMPNNRFLAERTGGTYSTLKVQPAELEDSGVYFCASSPPGQFYGYTFGSGTRLTVV.